These 11 T cell receptor beta chains originate from one sample sequenced in a study of blood T cells in healthy people across ages. For the second PCR, which ran for about 6 to 11 cycles, a sample-barcoded 5' primer and a J-beta primer mix were used. MiXCR, run by TCRdb on the 5' RACE reads, gives a single entry per CDR3 protein. The sample consists of about 1.5 million distinct CDR3 sequences, approximately 43% of them appearing once. The sample comprised blood. These receptors were obtained from a woman between 18 and 29 years old in good health.

V usage is TRBV29-1 and J usage is TRBJ1-2; tentatively, D is TRBD1 (5 bases). The germline CDR1 and CDR2 sequences are SQVTM and ANQGSEA. The CDR3 loop spans 16 amino acids. V lost 4 bases, J lost 3 bases, and 21 bases lay in between. The CDR3 sequence is CSVGLGWDALDYGYTF. The CDR3 coding sequence is TGCAGCGTTGGCCTAGGGTGGGACGCACTAGACTATGGCTACACCTTC.

This clonotype has only a few counts. The CDR3 DNA sequence: TGTGCCAGCAGTAAGTTAGCGGGGCCCTACGAGCAGTACTTC. It yields the protein CASSKLAGPYEQYF. This chain uses TRBV28 with TRBJ2-7; 8 nucleotides align to TRBD2. V was pared by 5 bases and J by 2 bases, with 5 bases of the junction left unmatched. In germline, CDR1 is MDHEN, CDR2 SYDVKM. The CDR3 has 14 residues.

The chain is built from TRBV20-1 and TRBJ2-7, with TRBD2 matching 7 bases. Trimming removed 5 bases from V and 5 bases from J; junction bases left unmatched: 12. CDR3 size: 14 residues. Germline CDR1 DFQATT, CDR2 SNEGSKA (reference sequence). The CDR3 DNA follows: TGCAGTGCTCCAACGGGACGGGGGGACCACGAGCAGTACTTC. Protein sequence: CSAPTGRGDHEQYF.

This chain uses TRBV7-9 with TRBJ1-1, with D tentatively TRBD1 (6 bases). Trimming removed 3 bases at V and 1 base at J, with 12 bases between. The CDR3 sequence is 15 residues long. Germline CDR1 and CDR2: SEHNR and FQNEAQ (reference sequence). CDR3 in DNA: TGTGCCAGCAGCTTCCACGGGGGCAAGAACACTGAAGCTTTCTTT. Translation gives CASSFHGGKNTEAFF.

V usage is TRBV12-3 or TRBV12-4 and J usage is TRBJ1-5, with D unclear. Trimming removed 2 bases at V and 9 bases at J, with 23 bases between. This CDR3 region has 17 residues. The DNA of the CDR3 is TGTGCCAGCAGTTTAAAGGGCGGTGGATCGTCAATCATGCCCCAGCATTTT. It yields the protein CASSLKGGGSSIMPQHF.

The chain couples TRBV6-1 to TRBJ1-4, with 7 positions matching TRBD1. J was trimmed by 1 base and V by 0 bases; bases with no gene match: 2. This CDR3 comprises 16 residues. Germline V gene data show CDR1 as MNHNS and CDR2 as SASEGT. In DNA form, the CDR3 reads TGTGCCAGCAGTGAAGCCCACAGGGGAACTAATGAAAAACTGTTTTTT. Translation: CASSEAHRGTNEKLFF.

The genes are TRBV2 and TRBJ1-2, with D hard to call. The CDR3 runs to 13 residues. Germline values: CDR1 SNHLY, CDR2 FYNNEI. Trimming pared 6 bases from V and 6 bases from J, leaving 14 bases between. The CDR3 is CASRLREADGYTF. CDR3 DNA: TGTGCCAGCAGACTCAGAGAAGCGGATGGCTACACCTTC.

The rearrangement uses TRBV6-1 and TRBJ1-6; perhaps TRBD1 as D (6 bases). Germline V gene data show CDR1 as MNHNS and CDR2 as SASEGT. Trimming removed 6 bases from V and 0 bases from J, with 12 bases in between. CDR3 length equals 16 residues. As DNA, the CDR3 is TGTGCCAGCAGCCGAGGGGGGGGCTCCTATAATTCACCCCTCCACTTT. This gives the protein CASSRGGGSYNSPLHF.

The table lists this clonotype with a few counts. CDR3 in DNA: TGCAGCGTGGGACAGCTGAACACTGAAGCTTTCTTT. It specifies CSVGQLNTEAFF. The chain carries TRBV29-1 and TRBJ1-1, with 7 bases matching TRBD1. The CDR3 extends over 12 amino acids. Germline V CDR1 and CDR2: SQVTM, ANQGSEA. Trimming took 6 bases from V and 0 from J; bases not matched to a gene: 1.

The chain joins TRBV3-1 to TRBJ2-7; D not resolved. The length of the CDR3 is 12 residues. Trimming shortened V by 6 bases and J by 6 bases, and 12 bases separated the two germline ends. Germline loops: CDR1 LGHDT, CDR2 YNNKEL (reference sequence). The CDR3 region has the DNA TGTGCCAGCAGTTATACTGTGGGCGAGCAGTACTTC. Protein product: CASSYTVGEQYF.

The chain employs TRBV27 and TRBJ1-5, with D hard to call. The CDR3 runs 15 residues. The V gene's germline CDR1 is MNHEY and CDR2 SMNVEV (reference sequence). V lost 3 bases, J lost 1 base, and 10 bases lay in between. This CDR3 reads CASSLNSGSNQPQHF. The CDR3 DNA follows: TGTGCCAGCAGTTTGAACAGCGGCAGCAATCAGCCCCAGCATTTT.